The following is a T cell receptor beta chain sequence with its context. Its antigen is unidentified. The donors, nominally healthy at sampling, likely had unrecorded immune exposures. The sample comes from a study of cytomegalovirus exposure and HLA in healthy donors. PCR primers comprised 60 Vbeta and 13 Jbeta primers. Measured with immunoSEQ multiplex PCR; TCRdb has only the in-frame clones, and not every one. The sample contains more than 130,000 clones, 80% of which appear only once. CDR3 length: 13 amino acids. CDR1 is SNHLY, CDR2 FYNNEI, per germline. After removal of 7 bases from V and 10 bases from J, the junction contained 6 bases not matched to a gene. Study conclusions and caveats: Trimming of TCR beta V- and J-genes showed a link, identified in a later analysis, to a missense DCLRE1C variant. Indistinguishability led to the exclusion of some V segments, TRBV6-2 and TRBV6-3 included. Most TCR sequences showed up rarely, but some public TCRs showed up in many donors.

The sample comprised PBMCs. The chain combines TRBV2 with TRBJ1-4; 10 bases are a match to TRBD1. The origin of this receptor is a man between 35 and 55 years old in good health and CMV-seropositive. The CDR3 DNA sequence: TGTGCCAGCAAAGGGGACAGGGGTGGAAAACTGTTTTTT. It codes for CASKGDRGGKLFF.